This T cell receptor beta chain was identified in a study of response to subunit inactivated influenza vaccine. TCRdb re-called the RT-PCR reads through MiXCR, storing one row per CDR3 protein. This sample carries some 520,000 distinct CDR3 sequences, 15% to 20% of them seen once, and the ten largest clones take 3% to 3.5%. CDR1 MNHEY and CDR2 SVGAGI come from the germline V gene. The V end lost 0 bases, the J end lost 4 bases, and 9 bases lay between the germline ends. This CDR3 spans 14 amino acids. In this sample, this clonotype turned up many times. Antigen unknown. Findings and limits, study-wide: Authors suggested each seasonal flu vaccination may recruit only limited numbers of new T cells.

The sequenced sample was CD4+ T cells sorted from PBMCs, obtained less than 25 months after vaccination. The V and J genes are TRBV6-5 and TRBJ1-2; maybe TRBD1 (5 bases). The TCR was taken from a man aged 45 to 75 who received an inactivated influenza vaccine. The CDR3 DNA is TGTGCCAGCAGTTACTCGGGGCAGTCCTATGGCTACACCTTC. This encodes CASSYSGQSYGYTF.